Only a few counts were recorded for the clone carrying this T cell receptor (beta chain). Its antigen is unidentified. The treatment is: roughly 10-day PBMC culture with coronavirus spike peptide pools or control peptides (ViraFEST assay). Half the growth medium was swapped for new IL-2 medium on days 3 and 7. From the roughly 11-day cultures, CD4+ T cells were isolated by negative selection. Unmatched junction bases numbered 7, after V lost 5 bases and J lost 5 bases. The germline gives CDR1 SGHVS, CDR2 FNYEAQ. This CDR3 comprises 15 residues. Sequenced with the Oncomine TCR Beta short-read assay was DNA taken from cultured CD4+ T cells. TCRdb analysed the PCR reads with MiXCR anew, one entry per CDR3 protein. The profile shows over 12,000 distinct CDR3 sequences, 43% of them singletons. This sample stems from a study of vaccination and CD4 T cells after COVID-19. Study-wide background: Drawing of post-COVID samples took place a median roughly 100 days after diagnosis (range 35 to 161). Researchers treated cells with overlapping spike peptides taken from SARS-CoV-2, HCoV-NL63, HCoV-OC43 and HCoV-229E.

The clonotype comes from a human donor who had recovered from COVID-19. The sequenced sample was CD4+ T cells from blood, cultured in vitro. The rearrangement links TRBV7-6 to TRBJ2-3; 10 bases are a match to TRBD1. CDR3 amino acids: CASSRQGAPGDTQYF. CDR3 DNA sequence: TGTGCCAGCAGCCGACAGGGGGCGCCTGGAGATACGCAGTATTTT. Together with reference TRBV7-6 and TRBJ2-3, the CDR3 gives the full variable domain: GAGVSQSPRYKVTKRGQDVALRCDPISGHVSLYWYRQALGQGPEFLTYFNYEAQQDKSGLPNDRFSAERPEGSISTLTIQRTEQRDSAMYRCASSRQGAPGDTQYFGPGTRLTVL.